This TCR beta chain was found in a study of blood T cell repertoires in COVID-19. Study overall: Specimens from acute and convalescent COVID-19 originated in the United States, Italy and Spain.

The method was immunoSEQ multiplex PCR; TCRdb's version includes in-frame clones alone and lacks a portion of them. The sample has approximately 150,000 clones, less than 90% seen once; the top ten hold roughly 8.6%. Looked up from germline, CDR1 is LGHNA and CDR2 is YSLEER. V shed 1 base and J shed 8 bases, with 15 bases lying between them. The CDR3 spans 16 residues. Enrolled through a virtual design, the participants were between 18 and 89 years of age and came from 24 US areas. Two consecutive negative NP/OP PCR tests, clearance, or resolved symptoms defined Cohort 3 recovery. The receptor was derived from a woman in her fifties or sixties who had recovered from COVID-19. Sequenced sample: PBMCs or T cells enriched from blood (not recorded which). The V call is TRBV4-3, the J call TRBJ1-6; D possibly corresponds to TRBD1 (5 bases). CDR3 region: CASSQARDRGYSPLHF. Here the CDR3 DNA reads TGCGCCAGCAGCCAAGCAAGAGATCGGGGGTATTCACCCCTCCACTTT.